Listed below are T cell receptor beta chains from one sample, sequenced in a study of CD8 T cells in Susac syndrome. MiXCR, applied by TCRdb to the immunoSEQ multiplex PCR reads, yields one record per CDR3 protein. The table shows 180,000 or so distinct CDR3 sequences, with about 94% occurring only once. Material: CD4+ T cells from PBMCs. These receptors were collected from a human donor in good health. Each CDR3 is given with its conserved first and last residue. Fields, in order: clone size, J gene, D gene, V gene, CDR3 protein, CDR3 DNA. D genes are given only for firm matches. Only part of the rows carry a size: once, few, many, or a class if the clone is expanded.

>-|TRBJ1-1|TRBD1|TRBV5-1
CASSLGAAGGDAFF
TGCGCCAGCAGCTTGGGGGCCGCAGGGGGCGACGCTTTCTTT
>-|TRBJ2-1|TRBD1|TRBV20-1
CSARDSERTGSYNEQFF
TGCAGTGCTAGAGATTCAGAGCGGACAGGGTCCTACAATGAGCAGTTCTTC
>-|TRBJ2-3|-|TRBV7-2
CASSLLGGSTDTQYF
TGTGCCAGCAGCTTATTAGGGGGAAGCACAGATACGCAGTATTTT
>once|TRBJ1-1|-|TRBV2
CASSVLGQDTEAFF
TGTGCCAGCAGTGTGTTGGGTCAGGACACTGAAGCTTTCTTT
>few|TRBJ1-1|TRBD1|TRBV29-1
CSVERGQDTEAFF
TGCAGCGTTGAGAGGGGGCAGGACACTGAAGCTTTCTTT
>-|TRBJ2-6|-|TRBV7-9
CASSFAGSGGANVLTF
TGTGCCAGCAGCTTCGCAGGTTCTGGGGGGGCCAACGTCCTGACTTTC
>-|TRBJ1-1|-|TRBV19
CASSMTWNTEAFF
TGTGCCAGTAGTATGACATGGAACACTGAAGCTTTCTTT
>-|TRBJ2-3|-|TRBV7-2
CASSSVLTDTQYF
TGTGCCAGCAGCTCCGTCCTCACAGATACGCAGTATTTT
>-|TRBJ1-1|-|TRBV7-9
CASSLVRTVGTEAFF
TGTGCCAGCAGCTTAGTGCGCACAGTGGGCACTGAAGCTTTCTTT
>-|TRBJ2-3|TRBD1|TRBV6-5
CASTPRTGTQYF
TGTGCCAGCACTCCTAGGACAGGGACGCAGTATTTT
>-|TRBJ1-5|TRBD1|TRBV7-9
CASSLGQGDNQPQHF
TGTGCCAGCAGCTTGGGACAGGGAGACAATCAGCCCCAGCATTTT
>once|TRBJ2-7|TRBD1|TRBV2
CASSRSGGERNEQYF
TGTGCCAGCAGTAGGTCAGGGGGCGAAAGAAACGAGCAGTACTTC
>once|TRBJ2-1|TRBD1|TRBV6-2/TRBV6-3
CASRRDREYNEQFF
TGTGCCAGCAGGAGGGACAGGGAATACAATGAGCAGTTCTTC
>-|TRBJ1-3|-|TRBV29-1
CSVQQGAGNTIYF
TGCAGCGTGCAACAGGGAGCTGGAAACACCATATATTTT
>-|TRBJ2-3|-|TRBV30
CAWSAKSLDADTQYF
TGTGCCTGGAGTGCCAAGTCGCTAGATGCGGATACGCAGTATTTT
>-|TRBJ1-1|TRBD1|TRBV20-1
CSVSGQANTEAFF
TGCAGCGTATCCGGACAGGCGAACACTGAAGCTTTCTTT
>-|TRBJ2-1|TRBD2|TRBV7-2
CASSSTSGQYNEQFF
TGTGCCAGCTCCTCGACTAGCGGGCAATACAATGAGCAGTTCTTC
>-|TRBJ2-7|-|TRBV12-3/TRBV12-4
CASSFQVGVYEQYF
TGTGCCAGCAGTTTCCAGGTGGGGGTCTACGAGCAGTACTTC
>-|TRBJ1-2|-|TRBV5-6
CASSPSLLNYGYTF
TGTGCCAGCAGCCCCTCCCTCCTAAACTATGGCTACACCTTC
>once|TRBJ1-1|-|TRBV30
CALPGNTEAFF
TGTGCCTTGCCAGGGAACACTGAAGCTTTCTTT
>-|TRBJ2-1|-|TRBV9
CASSAIRGAGSYNEQFF
TGTGCCAGCAGCGCGATTCGGGGGGCGGGCTCCTACAATGAGCAGTTCTTC
>-|TRBJ2-3|TRBD2|TRBV7-8
CASSRLAEGRDTQYF
TGTGCCAGCAGCCGACTAGCGGAGGGGCGAGATACGCAGTATTTT
>-|TRBJ1-4|-|TRBV28
CASSVLRQGEKLFF
TGTGCCAGCTCAGTTCTGAGGCAAGGGGAAAAACTGTTTTTT
>-|TRBJ2-3|-|TRBV19
CASSLQSATDTQYF
TGTGCCAGTAGCCTGCAATCGGCGACAGATACGCAGTATTTT
>-|TRBJ2-7|TRBD2|TRBV5-4
CASSTRDYDYEQYF
TGTGCCAGCAGCACCCGGGACTACGACTACGAGCAGTACTTC
>-|TRBJ2-7|TRBD2|TRBV20-1
CSGIPGREVVGASYEQYF
TGCAGTGGGATCCCCGGGAGGGAGGTCGTTGGGGCCTCCTACGAGCAGTACTTC
>-|TRBJ2-7|-|TRBV4-3
CASSQDLARSYEQYF
TGCGCCAGCAGCCAAGATTTGGCCAGGTCCTACGAGCAGTACTTC
>once|TRBJ2-1|-|TRBV12-3/TRBV12-4
CASSLYAPSSYNEQFF
TGTGCCAGCAGTTTATATGCCCCCAGCTCCTACAATGAGCAGTTCTTC
>few|TRBJ2-7|-|TRBV18
CASSPGVYEQYF
TGTGCCAGCTCACCTGGTGTCTACGAGCAGTACTTC
>-|TRBJ2-1|TRBD1|TRBV11-1
CASSLRTGGDLDEQFF
TGTGCCAGCAGTCTACGGACAGGGGGCGATTTGGATGAGCAGTTCTTC
>-|TRBJ1-2|-|TRBV28
CASRNRENYGYTF
TGTGCCAGCAGGAACAGGGAGAACTATGGCTACACCTTC
>-|TRBJ2-5|-|TRBV30
CAGQGSQETQYF
TGTGCCGGTCAAGGGTCACAAGAGACCCAGTACTTC
>-|TRBJ2-7|-|TRBV25-1
CASSGDRDEQYF
TGTGCCAGCAGTGGGGATAGGGACGAGCAGTACTTC
>-|TRBJ2-5|-|TRBV20-1
CSASGGRETQYF
TGCAGTGCTAGCGGGGGGCGAGAGACCCAGTACTTC
>-|TRBJ2-7|TRBD2|TRBV6-2/TRBV6-3
CASSRGTSAFYEQYF
TGTGCCAGCAGCCGCGGGACTAGCGCCTTCTACGAGCAGTACTTC
>-|TRBJ1-6|-|TRBV15
CATSAQRTESPLHF
TGTGCCACCAGCGCCCAGAGGACGGAATCACCCCTCCACTTT
>-|TRBJ2-7|-|TRBV24-1
CATSDPVTYEQYF
TGTGCCACCAGTGATCCAGTGACCTACGAGCAGTACTTC
>-|TRBJ2-3|TRBD2|TRBV29-1
CSVGGLAGADTQYF
TGCAGCGTCGGGGGACTAGCGGGGGCAGATACGCAGTATTTT
>-|TRBJ1-2|-|TRBV29-1
CSAGPSTAGYTF
TGCAGCGCTGGGCCCTCGACAGCGGGCTACACCTTC
>-|TRBJ2-5|-|TRBV12-5
CASGLGTRQETQYF
TGTGCTAGTGGTTTGGGGACAAGACAAGAGACCCAGTACTTC
>-|TRBJ1-5|-|TRBV20-1
CSAPPSANNQPQHF
TGCAGTGCCCCCCCCAGCGCTAACAATCAGCCCCAGCATTTT
>-|TRBJ1-2|-|TRBV3-1
CASSQGGVGRNYGYTF
TGTGCCAGCAGCCAAGGCGGAGTAGGCAGAAACTATGGCTACACCTTC
>-|TRBJ1-3|-|TRBV29-1
CSVDSDGNTIYF
TGCAGCGTCGACAGTGACGGAAACACCATATATTTT
>once|TRBJ2-2|TRBD2|TRBV7-9
CATSGLAETGELFF
TGTGCCACCTCCGGACTAGCGGAAACCGGGGAGCTGTTTTTT
>-|TRBJ1-6|-|TRBV19
CASRPGTNSPLHF
TGTGCCAGTAGGCCTGGGACCAATTCACCCCTCCACTTT
>-|TRBJ2-1|TRBD2|TRBV30
CAWARTSGAEQFF
TGTGCCTGGGCCCGGACTAGCGGGGCGGAGCAGTTCTTC
>once|TRBJ2-7|TRBD1|TRBV29-1
CSVGRTGGSYEQYF
TGCAGCGTTGGGCGGACAGGGGGGTCCTACGAGCAGTACTTC
>-|TRBJ1-2|TRBD1|TRBV4-3
CASSPTQGVFGYTF
TGCGCCAGCAGCCCCACACAGGGGGTTTTTGGCTACACCTTC
>-|TRBJ1-3|-|TRBV30
CAWSTGSGNTIYF
TGTGCCTGGAGTACAGGGTCTGGAAACACCATATATTTT
>-|TRBJ1-4|-|TRBV4-2
CASSPTDRGGEKLFF
TGTGCCAGCAGCCCGACCGACCGGGGTGGCGAAAAACTGTTTTTT
>-|TRBJ1-5|TRBD1|TRBV20-1
CSASRGQGPNQPQHF
TGCAGTGCTAGTAGGGGACAGGGCCCCAATCAGCCCCAGCATTTT